This TCR beta chain is drawn from a study of T-cell reconstitution after alpha-beta-depleted transplantation in children. During its preparation, the TCRbeta library received unique molecular identifiers. TCRdb re-analysed the PCR reads in MiXCR, keeping a single row per CDR3 protein. The table records about 190,000 distinct CDR3 sequences, roughly 11% of them present only once. This clonotype has a count of ten or more. Its antigen remains unknown. Study-wide findings and caveats: Most T-cell counts and diversity one year after the transplant came from T cells that were newly produced. Surviving recipient T cells and intrathymic progenitors accounted for some patients' high TCRbeta diversity at day 60. Approximately two months post-transplant, alpha-beta T cells reportedly originated from several hundred expanded graft clones.

Sample: PBMCs, taken before TCRalphabeta/CD19-depleted stem cell transplant. The TCR sequence derives from a boy younger than 10 with acute myeloid leukemia, due to receive a stem cell transplant.

DNA of the CDR3: TGTGCCTGGAGTGTGGGACTTGATAACTATGGCTACACCTTC. Amino acid sequence: CAWSVGLDNYGYTF. The gene calls are TRBV30 and TRBJ1-2; tentatively, D is TRBD1 (5 bases). This CDR3 contains 14 residues. The germline gives CDR1 GTSNPN, CDR2 SVGIG (reference sequence). V was cut by 0 bases and J by 1 base, with 9 bases left in between.